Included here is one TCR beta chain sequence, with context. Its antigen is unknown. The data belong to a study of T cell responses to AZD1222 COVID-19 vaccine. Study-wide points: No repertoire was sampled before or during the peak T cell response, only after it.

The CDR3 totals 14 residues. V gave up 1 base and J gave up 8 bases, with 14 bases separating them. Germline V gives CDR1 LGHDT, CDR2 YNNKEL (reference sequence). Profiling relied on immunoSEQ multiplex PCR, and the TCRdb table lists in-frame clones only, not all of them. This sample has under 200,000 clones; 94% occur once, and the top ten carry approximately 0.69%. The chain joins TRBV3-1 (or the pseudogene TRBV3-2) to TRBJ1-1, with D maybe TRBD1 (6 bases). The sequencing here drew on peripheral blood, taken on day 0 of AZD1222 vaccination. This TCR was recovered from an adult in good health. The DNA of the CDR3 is TGTGCCAGCAGCCAAGCACAGGAGGGACAAGAAGCTTTCTTT. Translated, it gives CASSQAQEGQEAFF.